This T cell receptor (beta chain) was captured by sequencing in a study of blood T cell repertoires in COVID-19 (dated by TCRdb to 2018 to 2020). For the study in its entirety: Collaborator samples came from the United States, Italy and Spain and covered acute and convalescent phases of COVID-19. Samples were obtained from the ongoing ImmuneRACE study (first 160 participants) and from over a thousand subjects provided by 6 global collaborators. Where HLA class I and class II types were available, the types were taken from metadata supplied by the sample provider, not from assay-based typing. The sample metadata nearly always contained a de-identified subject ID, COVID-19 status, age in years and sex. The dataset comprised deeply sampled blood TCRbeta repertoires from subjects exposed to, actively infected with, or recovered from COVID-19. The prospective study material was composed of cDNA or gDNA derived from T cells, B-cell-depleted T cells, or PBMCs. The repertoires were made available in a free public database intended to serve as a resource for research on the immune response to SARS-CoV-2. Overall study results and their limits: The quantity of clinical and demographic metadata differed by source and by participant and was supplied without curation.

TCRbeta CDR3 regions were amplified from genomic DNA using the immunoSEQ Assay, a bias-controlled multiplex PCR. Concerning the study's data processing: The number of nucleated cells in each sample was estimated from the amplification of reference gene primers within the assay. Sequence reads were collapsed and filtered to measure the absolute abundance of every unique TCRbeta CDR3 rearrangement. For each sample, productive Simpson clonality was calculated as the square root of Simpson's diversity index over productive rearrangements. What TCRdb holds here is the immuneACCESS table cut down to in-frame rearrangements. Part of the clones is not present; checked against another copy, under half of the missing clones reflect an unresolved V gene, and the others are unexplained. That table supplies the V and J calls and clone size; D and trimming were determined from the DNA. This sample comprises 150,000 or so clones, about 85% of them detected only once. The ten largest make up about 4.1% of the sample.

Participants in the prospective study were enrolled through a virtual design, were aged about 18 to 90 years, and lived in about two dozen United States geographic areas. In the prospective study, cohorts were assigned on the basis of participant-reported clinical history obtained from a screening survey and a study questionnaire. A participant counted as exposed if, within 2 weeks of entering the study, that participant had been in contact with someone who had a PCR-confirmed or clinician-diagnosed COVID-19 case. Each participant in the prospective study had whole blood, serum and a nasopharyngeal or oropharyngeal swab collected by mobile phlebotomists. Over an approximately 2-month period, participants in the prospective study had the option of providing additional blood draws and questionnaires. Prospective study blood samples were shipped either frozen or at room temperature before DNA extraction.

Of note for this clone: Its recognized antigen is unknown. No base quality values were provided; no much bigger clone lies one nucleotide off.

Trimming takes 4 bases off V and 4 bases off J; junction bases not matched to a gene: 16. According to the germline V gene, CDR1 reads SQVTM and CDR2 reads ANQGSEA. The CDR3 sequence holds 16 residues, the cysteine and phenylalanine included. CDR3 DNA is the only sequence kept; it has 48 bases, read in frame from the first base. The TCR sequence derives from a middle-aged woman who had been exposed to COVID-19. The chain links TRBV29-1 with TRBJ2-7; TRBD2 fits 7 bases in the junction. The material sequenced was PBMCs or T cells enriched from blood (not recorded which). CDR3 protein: CSVVGQKAFGGYEQYF. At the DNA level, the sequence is TGCAGCGTTGTAGGGCAGAAAGCCTTCGGGGGGTACGAGCAGTACTTC.